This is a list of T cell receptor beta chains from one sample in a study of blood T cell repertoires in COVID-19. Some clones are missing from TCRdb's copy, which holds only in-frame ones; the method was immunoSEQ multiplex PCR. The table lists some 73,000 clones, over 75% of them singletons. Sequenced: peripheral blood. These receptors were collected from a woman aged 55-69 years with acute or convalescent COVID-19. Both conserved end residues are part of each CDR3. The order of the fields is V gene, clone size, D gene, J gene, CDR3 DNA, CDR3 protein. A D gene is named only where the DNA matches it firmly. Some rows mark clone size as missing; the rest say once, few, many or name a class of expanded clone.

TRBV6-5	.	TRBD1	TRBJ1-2	TGTGCCAGCAGTTCTCGGGACAGGGGCTATCGCTACACCTTC	CASSSRDRGYRYTF
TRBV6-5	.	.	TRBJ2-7	TGTGCCAGCAGACGAACTAGAGACTCTTACGAGCAGTACTTC	CASRRTRDSYEQYF
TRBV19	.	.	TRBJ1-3	TGTGCCAGTAGTTCCACGGGGAGAGGACAGTACTCTGGAAACACCATATATTTT	CASSSTGRGQYSGNTIYF
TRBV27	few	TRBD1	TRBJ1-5	TGTGCCAGCTGGGACAGGGGGCTTAGCAATCAGCCCCAGCATTTT	CASWDRGLSNQPQHF
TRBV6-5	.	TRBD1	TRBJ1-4	TGTGCCAGCAGTCGACAGGGGGCCCCTAATGAAAAACTGTTTTTT	CASSRQGAPNEKLFF
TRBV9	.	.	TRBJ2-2	TGTGCCAGCAGCGTACTTGACAGCTACACCGGGGAGCTGTTTTTT	CASSVLDSYTGELFF
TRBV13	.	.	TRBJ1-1	TGTGCCAGCAGCATTGAGGGTGTTGGTGGCACTGAAGCTTTCTTT	CASSIEGVGGTEAFF
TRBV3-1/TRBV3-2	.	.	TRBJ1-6	TGTGCCAGCAGCCAAAAGAGGGTTACACCCCTCCACTTT	CASSQKRVTPLHF
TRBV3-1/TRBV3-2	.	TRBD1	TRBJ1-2	TGTGCCAGCAGCCAAAGCCCTGCGGGGACAGGCTATGGCTACACCTTC	CASSQSPAGTGYGYTF
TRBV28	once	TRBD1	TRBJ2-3	TGTGCCAGCAACCTACAGGGGACCAATACGCAGTATTTT	CASNLQGTNTQYF
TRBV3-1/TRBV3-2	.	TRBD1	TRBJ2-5	TGTGCCAGCAGCCACCAACAGGGGGTTCAAGAGACCCAGTACTTC	CASSHQQGVQETQYF
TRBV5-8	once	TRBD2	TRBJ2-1	TGTGCCAGCAGCTTGGTGCCGACTAGCTTGCCCTACAATGAGCAGTTCTTC	CASSLVPTSLPYNEQFF
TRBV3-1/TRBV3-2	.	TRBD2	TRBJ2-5	TGTGCCAGCAGCCCAAGTCCCAGCGGGGGAGAGACCCAGTACTTC	CASSPSPSGGETQYF
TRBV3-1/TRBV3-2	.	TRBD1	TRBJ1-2	TGTGCCAGCAGCCAGGGACAGGGTCCAAACTATGGCTACACCTTC	CASSQGQGPNYGYTF
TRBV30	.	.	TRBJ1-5	TGTGCCTGGAGACAAAAGGCAGGGTATCAGCCCCAGCATTTT	CAWRQKAGYQPQHF
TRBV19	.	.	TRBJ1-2	TGTGCCAGCACCCAAATCCGGGTCGGCTATGGCTACACCTTC	CASTQIRVGYGYTF
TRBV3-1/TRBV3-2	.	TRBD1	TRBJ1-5	TGTGCCAGCAGCCTTGGGCAGACAGGGATGGGTCAGCCCCAGCATTTT	CASSLGQTGMGQPQHF
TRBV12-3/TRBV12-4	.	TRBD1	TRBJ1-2	TGTGCCAGCAGTTCGACCTCAGGGGGCGGCTACACCTTC	CASSSTSGGGYTF
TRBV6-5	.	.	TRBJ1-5	TGTGCCAGCAGGACTCCTTTCGGGGATCAGCCCCAGCATTTT	CASRTPFGDQPQHF
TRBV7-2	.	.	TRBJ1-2	TGTGCCAGCAGCTCAGAAGAGGGACAACTGAGAGGCTACACCTTC	CASSSEEGQLRGYTF
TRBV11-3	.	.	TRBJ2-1	TGTGCCAGCAGCCCGACGGGAGTAGAGCAGTTCTTC	CASSPTGVEQFF
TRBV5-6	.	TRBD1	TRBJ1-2	TGTGCCAGCAGCTTAGGGACAGGGAGGGCTAACTATGGCTACACCTTC	CASSLGTGRANYGYTF
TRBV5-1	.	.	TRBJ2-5	TGCGCCAGCAGCTTGGCCGTGGGGCTGAGCCAAGAGACCCAGTACTTC	CASSLAVGLSQETQYF
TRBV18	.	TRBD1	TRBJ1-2	TGTGCCAGCTCACACCAGCGGGAGACAGGGGGCTTTGGCTACACCTTC	CASSHQRETGGFGYTF
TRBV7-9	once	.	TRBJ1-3	TGTGCCAGCAGCGACTTGGACAGCCTAAGCTCTGGAAACACCATATATTTT	CASSDLDSLSSGNTIYF
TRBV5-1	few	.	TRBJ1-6	TGCGCCAGTACAGTTGAGGGATATAATTCACCCCTCCACTTT	CASTVEGYNSPLHF
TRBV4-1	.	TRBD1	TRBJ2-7	TGCGCCAGCAGCCAAGGCCAGGGACAGGGGGGCGCCTACGAGCAGTACTTC	CASSQGQGQGGAYEQYF
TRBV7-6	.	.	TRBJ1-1	TGTGCCAGCTCACGCAGGGCGGGGGACACTGAAGCTTTCTTT	CASSRRAGDTEAFF
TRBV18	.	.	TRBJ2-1	TGTGCCAGCTCACCACTAACCAGAAATAATGAGCAGTTCTTC	CASSPLTRNNEQFF
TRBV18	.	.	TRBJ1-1	TGTGCCAGCTCCCGGGAGGGGGTCAAGAACACTGAAGCTTTCTTT	CASSREGVKNTEAFF
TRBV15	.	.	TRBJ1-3	TGTGCCACCAGCAGAGTTGGGAGTACCATATATTTT	CATSRVGSTIYF
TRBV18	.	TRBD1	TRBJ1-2	TGTGCCAGCTCACCGGGACAGGGGGTCGGTGGCTACACCTTC	CASSPGQGVGGYTF
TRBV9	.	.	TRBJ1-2	TGTGCCAGCAGCGCCAGTTTTGGCTACACCTTC	CASSASFGYTF
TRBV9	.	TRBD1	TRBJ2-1	TGTGCCAGCAGCGTGGGACAGGGGATCGAAAATGAGCAGTTCTTC	CASSVGQGIENEQFF
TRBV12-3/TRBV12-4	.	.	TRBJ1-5	TGTGCCAGCAGTCAACAGGGTACTCAGCCCCAGCATTTT	CASSQQGTQPQHF
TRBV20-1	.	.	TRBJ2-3	TGCAGTGCTAGTACCAACAGGTTCTCGCAGTATTTT	CSASTNRFSQYF
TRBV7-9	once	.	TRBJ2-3	TGTGCCAGCAACCACCCCCTGGACAGATTCACAGATACGCAGTATTTT	CASNHPLDRFTDTQYF
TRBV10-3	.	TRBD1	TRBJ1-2	TGTGCCATCAGCTTGGGACAGGGGGACTATGGCTACACCTTC	CAISLGQGDYGYTF
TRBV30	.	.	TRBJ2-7	TGTGCCTGGAGTGGTGCCCTGAGCTACGAGCAGTACTTC	CAWSGALSYEQYF
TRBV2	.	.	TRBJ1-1	TGTGCCAGCATCCTTTCTCGGGGGGCGAACACTGAAGCTTTCTTT	CASILSRGANTEAFF
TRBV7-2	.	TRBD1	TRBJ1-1	TGTGCCAGCAGCTTACGTGACAGGGCCACTGAAGCTTTCTTT	CASSLRDRATEAFF
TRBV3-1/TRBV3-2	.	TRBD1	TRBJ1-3	TGTGCCAGCAGCCAGGCCGACAGGGCTGGGAACACCATATATTTT	CASSQADRAGNTIYF
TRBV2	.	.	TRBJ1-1	TGTGCCAGTTCAGTCAGGAACACTGAAGCTTTCTTT	CASSVRNTEAFF
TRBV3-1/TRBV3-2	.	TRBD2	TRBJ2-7	TGTGCCAGCAGCCCCTACCCGGGACTAGCGGGAGGCGAGCAGTACTTC	CASSPYPGLAGGEQYF
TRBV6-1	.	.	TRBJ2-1	TGTGCCAGCAGTGAAGATATCAGGGCGAATTACAATGAGCAGTTCTTC	CASSEDIRANYNEQFF
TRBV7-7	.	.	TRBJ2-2	TGTGCTAGCAGCATGAGGGCCACCGGGGAGCTGTTTTTT	CASSMRATGELFF
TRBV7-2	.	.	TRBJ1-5	TGTGCCAGCAGCCGTTCCGGGACAAGCAATCAGCCCCAGCATTTT	CASSRSGTSNQPQHF
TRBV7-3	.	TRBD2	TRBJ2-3	TGTGCCAGCAGCCTCCTAGCGGGGGGGCAAGTGCAGTATTTT	CASSLLAGGQVQYF
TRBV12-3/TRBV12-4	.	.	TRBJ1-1	TGTGCCAGCAGAGCGACAGGGAACACTGAAGCTTTCTTT	CASRATGNTEAFF
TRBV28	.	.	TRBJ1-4	TGTGCCAGCAGTCCCCCAGGGATAGATGAAAAACTGTTTTTT	CASSPPGIDEKLFF
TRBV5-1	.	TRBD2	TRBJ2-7	TGCGCCAGCAGCTTGGACGTAGCGGGACTGGAGCAGTACTTC	CASSLDVAGLEQYF
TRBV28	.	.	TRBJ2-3	TGTGCCAGCAGTTTTCTGTCTCAGAACACAGATACGCAGTATTTT	CASSFLSQNTDTQYF
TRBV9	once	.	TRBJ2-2	TGTGCCAGCAGCGTAGCTGCGAACACCGGGGAGCTGTTTTTT	CASSVAANTGELFF
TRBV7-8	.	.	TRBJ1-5	TGTGCCAGCAGCTTATCGGCGACGGGAAATCAGCCCCAGCATTTT	CASSLSATGNQPQHF
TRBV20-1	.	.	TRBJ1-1	TGCAGTGCTAGTACCTCACAGGGAGCGAATCTACGGGGCACTGAAGCTTTCTTT	CSASTSQGANLRGTEAFF
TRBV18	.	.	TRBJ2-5	TGTGCCAGCTCACCACCGGTAGCGCGGTCCCAAGAGACCCAGTACTTC	CASSPPVARSQETQYF
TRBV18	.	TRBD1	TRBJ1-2	TGTGCCAGCTCACCAGCGGGACAGGGACTCCGAAAAGGCTACACCTTC	CASSPAGQGLRKGYTF
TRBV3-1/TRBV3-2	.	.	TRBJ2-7	TGTGCCAGCAGCCAAGTCGGTATATCCTACGAGCAGTACTTC	CASSQVGISYEQYF
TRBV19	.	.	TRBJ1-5	TGTGCCAGTAGAACTGGTGCCGGGGGCAATCAGCCCCAGCATTTT	CASRTGAGGNQPQHF